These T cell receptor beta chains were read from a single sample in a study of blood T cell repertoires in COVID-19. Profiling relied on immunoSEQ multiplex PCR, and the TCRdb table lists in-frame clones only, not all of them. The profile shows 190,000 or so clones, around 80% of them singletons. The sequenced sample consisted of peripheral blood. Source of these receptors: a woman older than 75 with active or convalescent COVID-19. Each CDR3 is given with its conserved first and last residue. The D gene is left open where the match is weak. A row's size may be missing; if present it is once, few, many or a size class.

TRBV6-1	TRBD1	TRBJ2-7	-	TGTGCCAGCAGTGAAGTACAGGGGGGCCAGGACGAGCAGTACTTC	CASSEVQGGQDEQYF
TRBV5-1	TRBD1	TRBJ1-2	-	TGCGCCAGCAGCTTTGAGACAGGGCGGGGCTACACCTTC	CASSFETGRGYTF
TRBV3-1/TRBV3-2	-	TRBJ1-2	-	TGTGCCAGCAGTAACGGACAGATCTATGGCTACACCTTC	CASSNGQIYGYTF
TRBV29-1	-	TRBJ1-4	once	TGCAGCGTTGAAGATCCGCGCGGTGCGGGGCGTAATGAAAAACTGTTTTTT	CSVEDPRGAGRNEKLFF
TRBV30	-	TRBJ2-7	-	TGTGCCTGGAAGGGGTCGTCCTACGAGCAGTACTTC	CAWKGSSYEQYF
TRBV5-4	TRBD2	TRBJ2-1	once	TGTGCCAGCACCACGACCCTACTAGCGGGGGGCTCCTACAATGAGCAGTTCTTC	CASTTTLLAGGSYNEQFF
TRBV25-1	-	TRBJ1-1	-	TGTGCCAGCAGTCCGGTGGGGCAGGCTGAAGCTTTCTTT	CASSPVGQAEAFF
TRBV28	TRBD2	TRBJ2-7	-	TGTGCCAGCACTGGGAGGGAGGCGTACGAGCAGTACTTC	CASTGREAYEQYF
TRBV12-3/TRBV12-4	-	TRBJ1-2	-	TGTGCCAGCAGTTTGGAGTACCTCTATGGCTACACCTTC	CASSLEYLYGYTF
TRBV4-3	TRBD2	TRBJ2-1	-	TGCGCCAGCAGCCAAGTTTGGGGCGGGGGGATCGATGAGCAGTTCTTC	CASSQVWGGGIDEQFF
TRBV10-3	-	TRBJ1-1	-	TGTGCCATCAGTGGTCGGGAGAACACTGAAGCTTTCTTT	CAISGRENTEAFF
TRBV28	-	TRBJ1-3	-	TGTGCCAGCAGCCTGCCGGGAACTGGAAACACCATATATTTT	CASSLPGTGNTIYF
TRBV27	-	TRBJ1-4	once	TGTGCCAGCAGTTCGTCCACAGGGAAGAAACTGTTTTTT	CASSSSTGKKLFF
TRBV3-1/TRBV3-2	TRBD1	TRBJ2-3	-	TGTGCCAGCAGCCCAGGGGGCCCCAGCACAGATACGCAGTATTTT	CASSPGGPSTDTQYF
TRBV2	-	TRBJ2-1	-	TGTGCCAGCAGTGAAACATTTACCTACAATGAGCAGTTCTTC	CASSETFTYNEQFF
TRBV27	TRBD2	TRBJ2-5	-	TGTGCCAGCAGCCACGAAAAACTAGCGGGGGGCCTCCTGGGAGAGACCCAGTACTTC	CASSHEKLAGGLLGETQYF
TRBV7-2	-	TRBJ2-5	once	TGTGCCAGCAGCTTAGCAGGGGTGCGAGAGACCCAGTACTTC	CASSLAGVRETQYF
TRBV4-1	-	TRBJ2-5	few	TGCGCCAGCAGCCACACGTTGGCCAACCAAGAGACCCAGTACTTC	CASSHTLANQETQYF
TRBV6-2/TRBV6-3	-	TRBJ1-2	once	TGTGCCAGCAGCCGCCGAGGGGGTTCCTATGGCTACACCTTC	CASSRRGGSYGYTF
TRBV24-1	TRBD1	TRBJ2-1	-	TGTGCCACCAGTGATCCCGGACAGGGCCTCTACAATGAGCAGTTCTTC	CATSDPGQGLYNEQFF
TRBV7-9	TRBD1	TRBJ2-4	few	TGTGCCAGCAGCTTAGTGACAGGGACGGACATTCAGTACTTC	CASSLVTGTDIQYF
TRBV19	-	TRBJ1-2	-	TGTGCCAGTAGTCCCCCCCGGGGTCCCTGGGGCTACACCTTC	CASSPPRGPWGYTF
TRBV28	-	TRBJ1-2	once	TGTGCCAGCAGTTTGGTGGGGCGCGGCTACACCTTC	CASSLVGRGYTF
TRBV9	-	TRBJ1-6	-	TGTGCCAGCAGCGTAGAGGGAGGGACCTCCTATAATTCACCCCTCCACTTT	CASSVEGGTSYNSPLHF
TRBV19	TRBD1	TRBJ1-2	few	TGTGCCAGTATCGGGACAGGAGTGGGCGGCTACACCTTC	CASIGTGVGGYTF
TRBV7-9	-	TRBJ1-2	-	TGTGCCAGCAGCCCACGGGAAGCTAACTATGGCTACACCTTC	CASSPREANYGYTF
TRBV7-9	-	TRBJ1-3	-	TGTGCCAGCAGCTGGGGGCCAGTCTCTGGAAACACCATATATTTT	CASSWGPVSGNTIYF
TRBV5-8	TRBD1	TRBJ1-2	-	TGTGCCAGCAGCTTAAAAGGACAGGTTTGGTCTGCCAACTATGGCTACACCTTC	CASSLKGQVWSANYGYTF
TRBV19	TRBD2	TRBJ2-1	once	TGTGCCAGTAGGGCACTAGCGGGACGCTCCTACAATGAGCAGTTCTTC	CASRALAGRSYNEQFF
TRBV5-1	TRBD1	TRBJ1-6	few	TGCGCCAGCAGCTTTGGTGGGACAGGGGTGAAATCACCCCTCCACTTT	CASSFGGTGVKSPLHF
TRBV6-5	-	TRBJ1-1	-	TGTGCCAGCAGTTACGTCGCGGAGGTGAACACTGAAGCTTTCTTT	CASSYVAEVNTEAFF
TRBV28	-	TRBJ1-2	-	TGTGCCTATGGGGGGGTCGGCTATGGCTACACCTTC	CAYGGVGYGYTF
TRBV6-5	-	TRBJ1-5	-	TGTGCCAGCAGTTACTCCTCAGGGGATCAGCCCCAGCATTTT	CASSYSSGDQPQHF
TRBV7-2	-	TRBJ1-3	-	TGTGCCAGCAGCTCCCCCTCGGGTTGGGGCGGTAGAAACACCATATATTTT	CASSSPSGWGGRNTIYF
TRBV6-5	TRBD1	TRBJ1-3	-	TGTGCCAGCAGCTCCAGGGGGGCTGGAAACACCATATATTTT	CASSSRGAGNTIYF
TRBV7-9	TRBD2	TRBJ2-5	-	TGTGCCAGCAGCTTAGTGACTCTAGCGGGGGTCCGGGAGACCCAGTACTTC	CASSLVTLAGVRETQYF
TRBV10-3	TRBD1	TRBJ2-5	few	TGTGCCACAAAGACAGGGGGCGTAGAGACCCAGTACTTC	CATKTGGVETQYF
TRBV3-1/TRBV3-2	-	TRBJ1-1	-	TGTGCCAGCAGCCGGACAGCTGACGGTGAAGCTTTCTTT	CASSRTADGEAFF
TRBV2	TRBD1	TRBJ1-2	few	TGTGCCAGCAGTGAACTAAGGGCAGGGGGTGTTAACTATGGCTACACCTTC	CASSELRAGGVNYGYTF